These T cell receptor beta chains were read from a single sample in a study of Graves' ophthalmopathy and Graves' hyperthyroidism. Each CDR3 protein gets one entry after TCRdb re-called the multiplex PCR reads with MiXCR. The table includes about 370,000 distinct CDR3 sequences, approximately 18% detected once. Specimen: peripheral blood. These receptors all come from an adult woman with stable Graves' hyperthyroidism. The CDR3 runs from the conserved cysteine through the conserved F or W. D genes are given only for firm matches. Clone size appears in some rows only: once, few, many, or a class for an expanded clone.

TRBV27	.	many	TRBJ2-7	TGTGCCAGCAGCTCACCGGGACACCGGCCCTACGAGCAGTACTTC	CASSSPGHRPYEQYF
TRBV20-1	TRBD1	many	TRBJ1-1	TGCAGTGCTAGAGATCGGAGGGGGCGAGACACTGAAGCTTTCTTT	CSARDRRGRDTEAFF
TRBV6-1	TRBD1	.	TRBJ2-2	TGTGCCAGCAGTCCTGACAGGGGACACACCGGGGAGCTGTTTTTT	CASSPDRGHTGELFF
TRBV9	.	.	TRBJ2-2	TGTGCCAGCGGTGTGTATACCGGGGAGCTGTTTTTT	CASGVYTGELFF
TRBV7-9	.	many	TRBJ2-2	TGTGCCAGCAGCTTAGCCCGGGGGCGGTCCGGGGAGCTGTTTTTT	CASSLARGRSGELFF
TRBV19	.	many	TRBJ2-7	TGTGCCACCAGCCGAACCCCTACGAGGTCGGCGAGATACGAGCAGTACTTC	CATSRTPTRSARYEQYF
TRBV27	TRBD1	.	TRBJ1-6	TGTGCCAGCAGTTGGCAGGGACAGGGGGCGTCCTATAATTCACCCCTCCACTTT	CASSWQGQGASYNSPLHF
TRBV12-3/TRBV12-4	TRBD1	many	TRBJ2-5	TGTGCCAGCAGTCCTAGTCCTGGGACCTCACAGGGGGGCCAGTACTTC	CASSPSPGTSQGGQYF
TRBV6-2/TRBV6-3	.	.	TRBJ2-5	TGTGCCAGCAGTTTCATACAGGGCAACCCGACTGAAGAGACCCAGTACTTC	CASSFIQGNPTEETQYF
TRBV28	TRBD1	many	TRBJ2-2	TGTGCCAGCAGTCCGACTTCCGGGACAGAGAACACCGGGGAGCTGTTTTTT	CASSPTSGTENTGELFF
TRBV20-1	.	many	TRBJ1-3	TGCAGTGCTTCCTTTTCTTACGCTAACGCCGGTGGAAACACCATATATTTT	CSASFSYANAGGNTIYF
TRBV4-1	.	.	TRBJ1-3	TGCGCCAGTCGGGTGCTTTTGCAGAGGCCCCCTCCTGGAAACACCATATATTTT	CASRVLLQRPPPGNTIYF
TRBV6-5	.	many	TRBJ1-3	TGTGCCAGCAGTTCGGACACCGGCTCTGGAAACACCATATATTTT	CASSSDTGSGNTIYF
TRBV12-3/TRBV12-4	TRBD1	.	TRBJ1-5	TGTGCCAGCAGTTTCAAGACAGGGCGAAATCAGCCCCAGCATTTT	CASSFKTGRNQPQHF
TRBV7-8	TRBD1	.	TRBJ2-2	TGTGCCAGCAGCTCCGGGGACAGGGTTTATACCGGGGAGCTGTTTTTT	CASSSGDRVYTGELFF
TRBV28	.	many	TRBJ2-5	TGTGCCAGCAGTTCCATAGTCCCCCCCCCGGGGGCGGAGGAGACCCAGTACTTC	CASSSIVPPPGAEETQYF
TRBV10-2	.	many	TRBJ1-2	TGCGCCAGCAGTGATTCACAGGGATACTATGGCTACACCTTC	CASSDSQGYYGYTF
TRBV7-3	.	.	TRBJ2-7	TGTGCCAGCAGCCTCACCGGATACTACGAGCAGTACTTC	CASSLTGYYEQYF
TRBV7-2	.	few	TRBJ1-1	TGTGCCAGCAGCTTAGTGCTGTCGGACAGCAACACTGAAGCTTTCTTT	CASSLVLSDSNTEAFF
TRBV7-9	.	many	TRBJ2-6	TGTGCCAGCAGGAGACATCGGGACGGAGCCCTAAGAAAATCCTCTGGGGCCAACGTCCTGACTTTC	CASRRHRDGALRKSSGANVLTF
TRBV5-6	.	.	TRBJ1-5	TGTGCCAGCAGCTTAGGGCAGTTGAGTCAGCCCCAGCATTTT	CASSLGQLSQPQHF
TRBV19	.	few	TRBJ2-2	TGTGCCAGTACCCTAAGGGGCACCGGGGAGCTGTTTTTT	CASTLRGTGELFF